This T cell receptor beta chain came from a study of OX40 agonist ivuxolimab in advanced cancers. Study in general: Patients received intravenous ivuxolimab every 2 weeks at 0.01 to 10 mg/kg.

The CDR3 spans 18 residues. J lost 5 bases, V lost 0 bases, and 14 bases had no gene match. Germline V CDR1 and CDR2: SGHKS, YYEKEE (reference sequence). Notes on this clone: The antigen is unknown.

The study, taken as a whole, reports: Partial responders receiving 0.1-3.0 mg/kg showed among the lowest clonal expansion. At 0.1 to 3.0 mg/kg, CD4+ and CD8+ blood T cells expanded clonally by week 6.

Clones were sequenced by immunoSEQ multiplex PCR, and TCRdb holds only the in-frame ones, with some missing. The sample includes 120,000 or so clones, roughly nine tenths of them seen just once. This specimen was CD4+ or CD8+ T cells sorted from blood, taken in a trial of the OX40 agonist ivuxolimab. The receptor was derived from an adult with an advanced solid tumor such as melanoma, head and neck, liver or kidney cancer. The chain uses TRBV5-5 and TRBJ1-2; 9 bases match TRBD1. DNA for the CDR3: TGTGCCAGCAGCTTGGTAATCCTTCCGGGACAGGGTCGGTATGGCTACACCTTC. Protein sequence: CASSLVILPGQGRYGYTF.